This is a list of T cell receptor beta chains from one sample in a study of radiation and T cells in renal cell carcinoma. Generated by immunoSEQ multiplex PCR, the TCRdb table keeps only in-frame clones and is missing some. The table includes approximately 150,000 clones, approximately 87% detected once. The sequencing used blood, collected from a patient whose treatment included radiotherapy and nephrectomy. The source is a woman aged 45-65 years with renal cell carcinoma. The CDR3 runs from the conserved cysteine through the conserved F or W. Each record gives: clone size, V gene, D gene, J gene, CDR3 protein, CDR3 DNA. D genes are given only for firm matches. Expanded clones get a size class; other rows say once, few or many, or leave the size out.

-,TRBV5-1,TRBD2,TRBJ2-5,CASSSPAGGLETQYF,TGCGCCAGCAGCTCCCCAGCGGGGGGGCTAGAGACCCAGTACTTC
few,TRBV29-1,TRBD1,TRBJ2-7,CSIGQGTYEQYF,TGCAGCATTGGACAGGGAACCTACGAGCAGTACTTC
-,TRBV30,-,TRBJ1-2,CAWMFSGRTFGRGYTF,TGTGCCTGGATGTTCTCGGGCAGGACCTTCGGGAGAGGCTACACCTTC
once,TRBV5-4,TRBD2,TRBJ2-3,CASSLYGGAGDTQYF,TGTGCCAGCAGCTTGTACGGGGGGGCCGGGGATACGCAGTATTTT
-,TRBV6-5,TRBD1,TRBJ2-7,CASSSTGFGTYEQYF,TGTGCCAGCAGTTCGACAGGGTTCGGCACCTACGAGCAGTACTTC
-,TRBV5-4,-,TRBJ1-4,CASSLIGTRTNEKLFF,TGTGCCAGCAGCCTCATAGGGACCAGGACTAATGAAAAACTGTTTTTT
-,TRBV4-3,TRBD1,TRBJ2-1,CASSQIGTGGSYNEQFF,TGCGCCAGCAGCCAAATTGGCACAGGGGGGTCCTACAATGAGCAGTTCTTC
-,TRBV9,-,TRBJ2-5,CASSKRRGLGYQETQYF,TGTGCCAGCAGCAAGAGACGGGGGCTCGGTTACCAAGAGACCCAGTACTTC
few,TRBV10-1,-,TRBJ1-3,CASSVARTGNTIYF,TGCGCCAGCAGTGTCGCCAGGACTGGAAACACCATATATTTT
-,TRBV9,-,TRBJ2-5,CASSVRLQETQYF,TGTGCCAGCAGCGTTCGGTTGCAAGAGACCCAGTACTTC
-,TRBV29-1,TRBD1,TRBJ2-5,CSADRGSETQYF,TGCAGCGCCGACAGGGGCAGTGAGACCCAGTACTTC
once,TRBV15,-,TRBJ1-5,CATSRGGGAETSNQPQHF,TGTGCCACCAGCAGAGGGGGTGGAGCGGAGACAAGCAATCAGCCCCAGCATTTT
-,TRBV9,-,TRBJ2-7,CASSMGTYSYEQYF,TGTGCCAGCAGCATGGGGACTTATTCCTACGAGCAGTACTTC
-,TRBV9,-,TRBJ1-1,CASSVSDGDTEAFF,TGTGCCAGCAGCGTGTCGGATGGGGACACTGAAGCTTTCTTT
-,TRBV10-3,-,TRBJ1-1,CAISETRGWGEAFF,TGTGCCATCAGTGAGACCAGGGGATGGGGTGAAGCTTTCTTT